One and the same sample provided the 22 T cell receptor beta chains below, sequenced in a study of cytomegalovirus exposure and HLA in healthy donors. Both 60 Vbeta primers and 13 Jbeta primers went into the PCR. Profiled with immunoSEQ multiplex PCR; TCRdb holds only in-frame clones, not every one. The sample shows around 190,000 clones, around 73% of them seen only once. Sequencing was done on a sample of PBMCs. All receptors derive from a man in his fifties or sixties in good health and CMV-seronegative.

The genes are TRBV9 and TRBJ2-7; possibly TRBD2 for D (7 bases). Germline-derived CDR1 and CDR2 are SGDLS and YYNGEE. The CDR3 has 13 residues. The V end lost 0 bases, the J end lost 6 bases, and 10 bases lay between the germline ends. The CDR3 nucleotides read TGTGCCAGCAGCGTAGGGGGGGGCCTCGAGCAGTACTTC. Its translation: CASSVGGGLEQYF.

The chain is built from TRBV4-1 and TRBJ2-2; possible D gene TRBD1, 7 bases. Germline lookup yields CDR1 MGHRA and CDR2 YSYEKL. This CDR3 has 18 residues. Deletions cut 5 bases from V and 7 bases from J, with 26 bases between. This CDR3 is CASSFPTGEVFNVGELFF. The CDR3 DNA reads as TGCGCCAGCAGCTTCCCAACAGGGGAGGTCTTTAATGTCGGGGAGCTGTTTTTT.

The rearrangement joins TRBV2 to TRBJ2-2; possible D gene TRBD2, 6 bases. The CDR3 sequence is 13 residues long. Germline V CDR1 and CDR2: SNHLY, FYNNEI. V was trimmed by 2 bases and J by 7 bases, leaving 8 bases between them. For the CDR3, the DNA is TGTGCCAGCAGTGAATTCGGGGGCGGGGAGCTGTTTTTT. Its protein is CASSEFGGGELFF.

The J gene is TRBJ2-1, the V gene TRBV18; D is unclear. This CDR3 is built from 15 residues. The germline V gene has CDR1 KGHSH and CDR2 LQKENI. V was pared by 2 bases and J by 6 bases, with 14 bases between. CDR3 in amino acids: CASSPMIVSGNEQFF. As DNA, the CDR3 is TGTGCCAGCTCACCAATGATAGTCTCTGGCAATGAGCAGTTCTTC.

This chain links TRBV5-6 with TRBJ2-3; D possibly corresponds to TRBD2 (6 bases). Germline assignment: CDR1 SGHDT and CDR2 YYEEEE. This CDR3 region has 13 residues. V was cut by 4 bases and J by 0 bases, with 6 bases left in between. The CDR3 DNA is TGTGCCAGCAGCGGGGGGAGCACAGATACGCAGTATTTT. Protein sequence: CASSGGSTDTQYF.

The chain links TRBV6-1 to TRBJ1-5, with 10 bases fitting TRBD1. With V trimmed by 3 bases and J by 3 bases, 8 bases remained unmatched. There are 17 residues in the CDR3. Germline V gene sequence: CDR1 MNHNS, CDR2 SASEGT. In DNA, the CDR3 is TGTGCCAGCAGTGATCTCCGGGACAGGGGTTCCAATCAGCCCCAGCATTTT. It is translated as CASSDLRDRGSNQPQHF.

The V call is TRBV18, the J call TRBJ1-6; tentative D call: TRBD1 (6 bases). Germline-derived CDR1 and CDR2 are KGHSH and LQKENI. The CDR3 extends over 16 amino acids. V was pared by 3 bases and J by 4 bases, with 13 bases between. CDR3 amino acids: CASSPPSGTYNSPLHF. The CDR3 DNA reads TGTGCCAGCTCACCCCCTTCGGGGACATATAATTCACCCCTCCACTTT. The full variable domain, rest sourced from reference TRBV18 and TRBJ1-6, is NAGVMQNPRHLVRRRGQEARLRCSPMKGHSHVYWYRQLPEEGLKFMVYLQKENIIDESGMPKERFSAEFPKEGPSILRIQQVVRGDSAAYFCASSPPSGTYNSPLHFGNGTRLTVT.

This clone was counted a few times. The gene calls are TRBV7-9 and TRBJ2-7, with 7 bases that match TRBD2. Per germline, CDR1 SEHNR and CDR2 FQNEAQ (reference sequence). V trimming: 5 bases; J trimming: 1 base; junction bases outside the gene matches: 5. This CDR3 spans 14 amino acids. The CDR3 DNA follows: TGTGCCAGCAGCAGCGGGGCTCATTCCTACGAGCAGTACTTC. This codes for CASSSGAHSYEQYF.

This sequence joins TRBV5-6 and TRBJ1-1; 9 nucleotides match TRBD1. Germline CDR1 reads SGHDT; CDR2 reads YYEEEE. The ends lost 2 bases at V and 11 bases at J; junction bases unmatched: 13. The CDR3 totals 15 residues. The DNA for the CDR3 is TGTGCCAGCAGCTTTACGGGGACAGGGAATTTTGGGGCTTTCTTT. Amino acid sequence: CASSFTGTGNFGAFF.

The rearrangement links TRBV19 to TRBJ2-3; TRBD2 is a possible D gene (7 bases). In germline, CDR1 is LNHDA, CDR2 SQIVND (reference sequence). Trimming left V 3 bases short and J 3 bases short, with 16 bases between. CDR3 size: 16 residues. The CDR3 region has the DNA TGTGCCAGTAGTATGGGAGGGGGGCAGTTTACAGATACGCAGTATTTT. Translation gives CASSMGGGQFTDTQYF.

This sequence joins TRBV25-1 and TRBJ2-5; 10 nucleotides match TRBD2. This CDR3 region has 17 residues. Trimming cost V 2 bases and J 5 bases; bases outside gene matches: 11. Germline assignment: CDR1 MGHDK and CDR2 SYGVNS. The CDR3 is CASSERGLAGARETQYF. For the CDR3, the DNA is TGTGCCAGCAGTGAAAGGGGGCTAGCGGGGGCACGGGAGACCCAGTACTTC. Combining the CDR3 with reference TRBV25-1 and TRBJ2-5 gives the whole variable domain EADIYQTPRYLVIGTGKKITLECSQTMGHDKMYWYQQDPGMELHLIHYSYGVNSTEKGDLSSESTVSRIRTEHFPLTLESARPSHTSQYLCASSERGLAGARETQYFGPGTRLLVL.

CDR3 DNA sequence: TGTGCCAGTAGTATCGGCCCTGGCAGGTCCTACGAGCAGTACTTC. This encodes CASSIGPGRSYEQYF. The chain carries TRBV19 and TRBJ2-7; D remains ambiguous. The CDR3 has 15 residues. Germline V gene sequence: CDR1 LNHDA, CDR2 SQIVND (reference sequence). Trimming removed 3 bases from V and 1 base from J, with 13 bases in between.

The CDR3, as DNA: TGTGCCAGCACCCTAGGGCTAGCGGTCACAGATACGCAGTATTTT. Its protein product is CASTLGLAVTDTQYF. The rearrangement joins TRBV5-6 to TRBJ2-3, with 7 bases identical to TRBD2. After removal of 6 bases from V and 2 bases from J, the junction contained 9 bases not matched to a gene. CDR1 is SGHDT and CDR2 is YYEEEE in the germline V gene. This CDR3 spans 15 amino acids.

This chain uses TRBV4-2 with TRBJ1-2; D is unresolved. CDR1 and CDR2 from the germline V gene are LGHNA and YNFKEQ. CDR3 length: 14 residues. V lost 0 bases and J 5 bases, leaving 10 bases between the germline ends. The CDR3 coding sequence is TGTGCCAGCAGCCAAGAACCTCGGGAATATGGCTACACCTTC. Encoded protein: CASSQEPREYGYTF.

Only one count was recorded for this clone. The J gene is TRBJ2-1, the V gene TRBV19; D not certain. This CDR3 is built from 14 residues. In germline, CDR1 is LNHDA, CDR2 SQIVND (reference sequence). V dropped 7 bases and J dropped 12 bases, with 22 bases sitting between them. This chain's CDR3 is CASTPPGSTPGQFF. CDR3 DNA: TGTGCCAGTACCCCACCCGGATCAACCCCGGGGCAGTTCTTC.

The chain employs TRBV7-9 and TRBJ2-1; perhaps TRBD1 as D (5 bases). This CDR3 region has 15 residues. Trimming stripped 4 bases from V and 1 base from J, with 11 bases between. Germline CDR1 is SEHNR and CDR2 is FQNEAQ (reference sequence). CDR3 sequence: CASSYWTRSYNEQFF. CDR3 bases: TGTGCCAGCAGCTATTGGACACGGTCCTACAATGAGCAGTTCTTC. Drawing the rest from reference TRBV7-9 and TRBJ2-1, the complete variable domain is DTGVSQNPRHKITKRGQNVTFRCDPISEHNRLYWYRQTLGQGPEFLTYFQNEAQLEKSRLLSDRFSAERPKGSFSTLEIQRTEQGDSAMYLCASSYWTRSYNEQFFGPGTRLTVL.

About this clone: The junction departs from the called germline gene at one end, perhaps through a read error. V usage is TRBV18 and J usage is TRBJ1-5; tentatively, D is TRBD1 (6 bases). The CDR3 loop spans 15 amino acids. Germline V CDR1 and CDR2: KGHSH, LQKENI. CDR3 DNA sequence: TGTGCCAGCTCACCACCGGGCAGGGGAAGTCAGCCCCAGAATTTT. Translated: CASSPPGRGSQPQNF.

The genes are TRBV18 and TRBJ2-5; 9 nucleotides align to TRBD1. Germline V lookup: CDR1 KGHSH, CDR2 LQKENI. The V and J ends lost 2 bases and 5 bases, in that order; junction bases with no gene match: 9. CDR3 length equals 16 residues. CDR3 coding DNA: TGTGCCAGCTCACCAGTCGGGACAGGGATTGGGGAGACCCAGTACTTC. Protein product: CASSPVGTGIGETQYF. Using reference TRBV18 and TRBJ2-5 for the parts outside the CDR3, the full variable domain is NAGVMQNPRHLVRRRGQEARLRCSPMKGHSHVYWYRQLPEEGLKFMVYLQKENIIDESGMPKERFSAEFPKEGPSILRIQQVVRGDSAAYFCASSPVGTGIGETQYFGPGTRLLVL.

V is TRBV19 and J is TRBJ1-2; tentative D call: TRBD1 (6 bases). The CDR3 consists of 14 residues. The V end lost 0 bases, the J end lost 3 bases, and 8 bases lay between the germline ends. CDR1 LNHDA and CDR2 SQIVND come from the germline V gene (reference sequence). CDR3 residues: CASSIDGTHYGYTF. CDR3 coding DNA: TGTGCCAGTAGTATAGACGGGACACACTATGGCTACACCTTC.

The gene calls are TRBV9 and TRBJ2-1; TRBD2 is a possible D gene (5 bases). The CDR3 contains 14 residues. Looked up from germline, CDR1 is SGDLS and CDR2 is YYNGEE. Trimming removed 0 bases at V and 15 bases at J, with 19 bases between. CDR3 loop: CASSVAEEVEVPFF. CDR3 nucleotides: TGTGCCAGCAGCGTAGCAGAGGAGGTCGAAGTACCGTTCTTC.

This sequence joins TRBV29-1 and TRBJ2-1, with D perhaps matching TRBD1 (5 bases). The CDR3 totals 14 residues. The germline V gene has CDR1 SQVTM and CDR2 ANQGSEA. Deletions cut 6 bases from V and 2 bases from J, with 14 bases between. CDR3 nucleotides: TGCAGCGTCCCCCCCACAGGAACCTACAATGAGCAGTTCTTC. The encoded protein is CSVPPTGTYNEQFF.

V and J are TRBV28 and TRBJ1-5, with D perhaps TRBD1 (6 bases). The CDR3 consists of 17 residues. The germline V gene encodes CDR1 MDHEN and CDR2 SYDVKM. Trimming took off 6 bases at V and 2 bases at J, with 20 bases between the two ends. The CDR3 DNA is TGTGCCAGCAGGAGACTTACAGGGATAAAGGGCAATCAGCCCCAGCATTTT. This encodes CASRRLTGIKGNQPQHF.